These 6 T cell receptor beta chains originate from one sample sequenced in a study of CD8 T cells in ankylosing spondylitis. The study, taken as a whole, reports: Ankylosing spondylitis blood appeared to carry a characteristic TCR beta motif of fewer than 10 highly homologous variants.

For these TCRs, the target antigens are not known. From the 5' RACE reads, TCRdb called clonotypes with MiXCR, one entry per CDR3 protein. Of hundreds of thousands of distinct CDR3 sequences listed, roughly 26% are singletons. Source material: blood, either unsorted or a sorted T cell fraction (not recorded which). The source is a male donor with ankylosing spondylitis.

This rearrangement joins TRBV12-3 or TRBV12-4 to TRBJ2-1; 9 bases agree with TRBD1. The J segment lost 7 bases and the V segment lost 3 bases, leaving 7 bases of the junction unmatched. This CDR3 contains 15 residues. Here the CDR3 reads CASSFPGQGKNEQFF. The CDR3 DNA reads TGTGCCAGCAGTTTTCCTGGACAGGGGAAGAATGAGCAGTTCTTC.

This clonotype was seen a handful of times. V usage is TRBV10-3 and J usage is TRBJ2-7; the D is unclear. V was pared by 0 bases and J by 2 bases, with 2 bases between. CDR3 length: 12 amino acids. Germline-derived CDR1 and CDR2 are ENHRY and SYGVKD. The CDR3 bases are TGTGCCATCAGTGAGTCCCCCTACGAGCAGTACGTC. Its translation is CAISESPYEQYV.

In DNA form, the CDR3 reads TGTGCCACCAGCTTAAAGACTAGCGGGAGGGCCCATAGGTACTACAATGAGCAGTTCTTC. Its protein is CATSLKTSGRAHRYYNEQFF. The V gene is TRBV15, the J gene TRBJ2-1, with 14 bases that match TRBD2. Looked up from germline, CDR1 is LNHNV and CDR2 is YYDKDF (reference sequence). The CDR3 spans 20 residues. After removal of 5 bases from V and 3 bases from J, the junction contained 15 bases not matched to a gene.

This clonotype was counted a few times. The V and J genes are TRBV20-1 and TRBJ2-5; 10 bases fit TRBD1. Germline-derived CDR1 and CDR2 are DFQATT and SNEGSKA (reference sequence). The CDR3 spans 13 residues. V lost 4 bases, J lost 6 bases, and 5 bases stayed unmatched. CDR3 region: CSATWTGGKTQYF. DNA of the CDR3: TGCAGTGCTACCTGGACAGGGGGAAAGACCCAGTACTTC.

This clonotype was observed many times. The gene calls are TRBV20-1 and TRBJ2-1, with 10 bases aligning to TRBD2. The CDR3 covers 14 residues. CDR1 is DFQATT and CDR2 is SNEGSKA in the germline V gene (reference sequence). J was trimmed by 9 bases and V by 1 base; bases with no gene match: 6. The CDR3 spells CSARVLTSGIEQFF. DNA of the CDR3: TGCAGTGCTAGAGTTTTAACTAGCGGGATTGAGCAGTTCTTC.

The gene calls are TRBV19 and TRBJ2-3; D unresolved. Germline V gene data show CDR1 as LNHDA and CDR2 as SQIVND (reference sequence). With 1 base removed from V and 1 base from J, the gap between germline ends came to 3 bases. This CDR3 region has 13 residues. Here the CDR3 reads CASSIGGTDTQYF. The CDR3 DNA reads as TGTGCCAGTAGTATAGGGGGCACAGATACGCAGTATTTT.